This TCR beta chain was recorded in a study of T cells in Graves' hyperthyroidism and ophthalmopathy. Amplification targeted TCR beta CDR3 regions from RNA transcripts. HTBI primers drove first-round RT-PCR of the TCR CDR3. TCRdb ran MiXCR on the multiplex PCR reads and lists one entry per CDR3 protein. The table shows around 540,000 distinct CDR3 sequences, with 46% occurring only once. Study-wide findings and caveats: Stable hyperthyroidism and ophthalmopathy were separated using 13 V-J signatures. Blood also carried most thyroid clonotypes expanded above 0.001.

CDR1 is SEHNR and CDR2 is FQNEAQ in the germline V gene (reference sequence). CDR3 size: 14 residues. Trimming took off 3 bases at V and 8 bases at J, with 13 bases between the two ends. For this clonotype: Antigen: not known.

This clonotype was sampled from a woman aged 18-29 years with Graves' hyperthyroidism. Input material: peripheral blood or thyroid tissue (not recorded which). J is TRBJ2-2 and V is TRBV7-9; no firm D call. The CDR3 is CASSFGQGQGELFF. CDR3 nucleotide sequence: TGTGCCAGCAGCTTCGGCCAAGGGCAGGGGGAGCTGTTTTTT.